These 32 T cell receptor beta chains share one sample of origin, sequenced in a study of cytomegalovirus exposure and HLA in healthy donors. PCR amplification relied on 60 Vbeta primers (plus 13 Jbeta primers). The protocol was immunoSEQ multiplex PCR, while the TCRdb copy is restricted to in-frame clones and leaves out a portion. The data contain 180,000 or so clones, approximately 83% of them singletons. Sample: PBMCs. These receptors all stem from a man aged 18-30 years in good health and CMV-seropositive.

This clone appeared a single time. The CDR3 region has the DNA TGTGCCAGTTGGACAGCACTCTCTGGAAACACCATATATTTT. This encodes CASWTALSGNTIYF. This chain links TRBV19 with TRBJ1-3, with D tentatively TRBD1 (6 bases). Germline CDR1 is LNHDA and CDR2 is SQIVND (reference sequence). Trimming cost V 8 bases and J 0 bases, with 11 bases left between them. The CDR3 covers 14 residues.

Here the CDR3 reads CASSYLAGMNTEAFF. CDR3 DNA sequence: TGTGCCAGCAGTTACTTGGCAGGGATGAACACTGAAGCTTTCTTT. This chain links TRBV6-5 with TRBJ1-1; perhaps TRBD1 as D (5 bases). Trimming removed 1 base at V and 0 bases at J, with 9 bases between. The CDR3 loop spans 15 amino acids. Germline V lookup: CDR1 MNHEY, CDR2 SVGAGI.

The V gene is TRBV2, the J gene TRBJ2-7; 9 bases match TRBD1. The junction had 8 bases not matched to a gene; V was cut back by 8 bases and J by 6 bases. The CDR3 has 13 residues. From germline, CDR1 is SNHLY and CDR2 FYNNEI. DNA for the CDR3: TGTGCCAGCCGGGACAGGGAGAGCGGCGAGCAGTACTTC. It codes for CASRDRESGEQYF.

The J gene is TRBJ1-5, the V gene TRBV25-1, with D uncertain. The germline V gene encodes CDR1 MGHDK and CDR2 SYGVNS. There are 12 residues in the CDR3. The V end was cut by 0 bases, the J end by 6 bases, with 3 bases between. As DNA, the CDR3 is TGTGCCAGCAGTGAATATAGTCAGCCCCAGCATTTT. Translation gives CASSEYSQPQHF.

The rearrangement uses TRBV18 and TRBJ1-6; D ambiguous. In germline, CDR1 is KGHSH, CDR2 LQKENI. V was clipped by 2 bases and J by 7 bases, with 9 bases between them. The CDR3 is 14 residues long. The CDR3 loop is CASSPITENSPLHF. The DNA of the CDR3 is TGTGCCAGCTCACCAATCACAGAAAATTCACCCCTCCACTTT.

J is TRBJ1-1 and V is TRBV5-1, with TRBD1 as a possible D gene (5 bases). Germline assignment: CDR1 SGHRS and CDR2 YFSETQ. V was trimmed by 0 bases and J by 3 bases, leaving 12 bases between them. The CDR3 extends over 15 amino acids. CDR3 nucleotide sequence: TGCGCCAGCAGCTTGGGACAGCTCCGAGACACTGAAGCTTTCTTT. This gives the protein CASSLGQLRDTEAFF.

The J gene is TRBJ1-1, the V gene TRBV18; 8 nucleotides line up with TRBD1. The CDR3 contains 14 residues. The junction had 4 bases not matched to a gene; V was cut back by 4 bases and J by 3 bases. Germline CDR1 reads KGHSH; CDR2 reads LQKENI. The CDR3 nucleotides read TGTGCCAGCTCACAACAGGGGGTAGACACTGAAGCTTTCTTT. Protein sequence: CASSQQGVDTEAFF. The full variable domain, with the rest looked up from reference TRBV18 and TRBJ1-1, is NAGVMQNPRHLVRRRGQEARLRCSPMKGHSHVYWYRQLPEEGLKFMVYLQKENIIDESGMPKERFSAEFPKEGPSILRIQQVVRGDSAAYFCASSQQGVDTEAFFGQGTRLTVV.

This clone was detected a few times. The rearrangement joins TRBV4-3 to TRBJ1-1; D is undetermined. The CDR3 sequence is 15 residues long. The V gene lost 2 bases and the J gene lost 4 bases, with 14 bases spanning the gap. Germline loops: CDR1 LGHNA, CDR2 YSLEER. The CDR3 DNA reads TGCGCCAGCAGCCAATACCTAGGACTGAGCACTGAAGCTTTCTTT. Translating gives CASSQYLGLSTEAFF.

The genes are TRBV7-2 and TRBJ2-1; the match to TRBD2 covers 15 bases. Looked up from germline, CDR1 is SGHTA and CDR2 is FQGNSA. V shed 4 bases and J 8 bases; nucleotides not matched to a gene: 9. The CDR3 runs to 17 residues. CDR3 nucleotides: TGTGCCAGCAGCTCGCTGAGGACTAGCGGGGGGGCCGATGAGCAGTTCTTC. Protein: CASSSLRTSGGADEQFF.

The V and J genes are TRBV9 and TRBJ2-2; D is possibly TRBD1 (5 bases). This CDR3 has 17 residues. Germline-derived CDR1 and CDR2 are SGDLS and YYNGEE. Trimming stripped 0 bases from V and 3 bases from J, with 15 bases between. CDR3 DNA: TGTGCCAGCAGCGTAGACCCCAGGGTAATGGACACCGGGGAGCTGTTTTTT. Translating it yields CASSVDPRVMDTGELFF.

The chain has TRBV6-1 and TRBJ1-2, with no clear D. The V end was cut by 5 bases, the J end by 2 bases, with 9 bases between. From germline, CDR1 is MNHNS and CDR2 SASEGT. The CDR3 has 13 residues. CDR3 in amino acids: CASSQKENYGYTF. CDR3 nucleotides: TGTGCCAGCAGTCAGAAGGAGAACTATGGCTACACCTTC.

This clone has only one observation. The J gene is TRBJ1-6, the V gene TRBV6-1; TRBD1 might be the D (6 bases). Trimming stripped 2 bases from V and 13 bases from J, with 18 bases between. The germline V gene encodes CDR1 MNHNS and CDR2 SASEGT. The CDR3 totals 15 residues. CDR3 sequence: CASSESDSGGSPLHF. As DNA, the CDR3 is TGTGCCAGCAGTGAATCTGACAGCGGGGGCTCCCCCCTCCACTTT.

The rearrangement uses TRBV11-2 and TRBJ2-1; D perhaps matches TRBD1 (5 bases). V was pared by 5 bases and J by 7 bases, with 12 bases between. The germline V gene has CDR1 SGHAT and CDR2 FQNNGV. CDR3 length equals 13 residues. The CDR3 nucleotides read TGTGCCAGCAGCCAGGGTGGTTTGAATGAGCAGTTCTTC. This encodes CASSQGGLNEQFF.

This CDR3 reads CASSGLRYGTSKYEQYF. Here the CDR3 DNA reads TGTGCCAGCAGTGGACTTCGTTACGGGACTAGCAAATACGAGCAGTACTTC. The chain has TRBV28 and TRBJ2-7; 9 nucleotides agree with TRBD2. The length of the CDR3 is 17 residues. Germline CDR1 is MDHEN and CDR2 is SYDVKM. The junction had 15 bases not matched to a gene; V was cut back by 5 bases and J by 4 bases. The full variable domain, in which reference TRBV28 and TRBJ2-7 provide the parts outside the CDR3, is DVKVTQSSRYLVKRTGEKVFLECVQDMDHENMFWYRQDPGLGLRLIYFSYDVKMKEKGDIPEGYSVSREKKERFSLILESASTNQTSMYLCASSGLRYGTSKYEQYFGPGTRLTVT.

The rearrangement joins TRBV19 to TRBJ2-7; 9 nucleotides match TRBD1. CDR1 is LNHDA, CDR2 SQIVND, per germline (reference sequence). The CDR3 covers 14 residues. The ends lost 5 bases at V and 2 bases at J; junction bases unmatched: 4. The CDR3 DNA reads as TGTGCCAGTAGTCAGGACAGGGGAACCTACGAGCAGTACTTC. It is translated as CASSQDRGTYEQYF.

The chain carries TRBV15 and TRBJ1-6; D gene unclear. The CDR3 loop spans 13 amino acids. In germline, CDR1 is LNHNV, CDR2 YYDKDF (reference sequence). Trimming removed 1 base from V and 7 bases from J, with 5 bases in between. Written as DNA, the CDR3 is TGTGCCACCAGCAGAGTCCCGAATTCACCCCTCCACTTT. Its protein product is CATSRVPNSPLHF.

V and J are TRBV9 and TRBJ1-1; no clear D gene. The CDR3 length is 14 residues. Trimming pared 0 bases from V and 4 bases from J, leaving 10 bases between. Germline CDR1 and CDR2: SGDLS and YYNGEE. CDR3 sequence (DNA): TGTGCCAGCAGCGTAGTCCCTCTGAGCACTGAAGCTTTCTTT. Its protein is CASSVVPLSTEAFF.

This sequence joins TRBV10-3 and TRBJ2-3; weak D call: TRBD1 (6 bases). The V end lost 10 bases, the J end lost 2 bases, and 13 bases lay between the germline ends. The CDR3 loop spans 13 amino acids. Germline V gene sequence: CDR1 ENHRY, CDR2 SYGVKD. The DNA for the CDR3 is TGTGCCACAGGACAGTATAACACAGATACGCAGTATTTT. Translated: CATGQYNTDTQYF.

The rearrangement uses TRBV14 and TRBJ2-1; D uncertain. With 1 base removed from V and 7 bases from J, the gap between germline ends came to 11 bases. The V gene's germline CDR1 is SGHDN and CDR2 FVKESK. The CDR3 extends over 14 amino acids. CDR3 sequence: CASSQVDPRNEQFF. CDR3 DNA: TGTGCCAGCAGCCAAGTCGACCCCAGGAATGAGCAGTTCTTC.

This rearrangement joins TRBV5-1 to TRBJ2-1; 11 nucleotides match TRBD2. The CDR3 extends over 16 amino acids. From germline, CDR1 is SGHRS and CDR2 YFSETQ. Germline trimming cut 0 bases from V and 4 bases from J; bases unmatched to any gene: 3. CDR3 region: CASSLVASGGYNEQFF. CDR3 coding DNA: TGCGCCAGCAGCTTGGTGGCTAGCGGGGGGTACAATGAGCAGTTCTTC.

The rearrangement uses TRBV4-1 and TRBJ2-7, with 10 bases lining up with TRBD2. The V gene end was trimmed by 2 bases and the J gene end by 3 bases; junction bases not matched to a gene: 4. There are 15 residues in the CDR3. CDR1 is MGHRA, CDR2 YSYEKL, per germline. CDR3 coding DNA: TGCGCCAGCAGCCAACGACTAGCGGGTGTCTACGAGCAGTACTTC. It codes for CASSQRLAGVYEQYF.

CDR3 protein: CASRRDSSSYNEQFF. The CDR3 coding sequence is TGTGCCAGTCGCCGGGACAGTAGCTCCTACAATGAGCAGTTCTTC. The V and J genes are TRBV19 and TRBJ2-1, with 7 bases fitting TRBD1. V gave up 8 bases and J gave up 0 bases; unmatched junction bases: 7. This CDR3 is 15 amino acids long. Germline V gives CDR1 LNHDA, CDR2 SQIVND (reference sequence).

This clone occurred a few times. The CDR3 nucleotides are TGTGCCAGCAGTTACTCACAGGTAAACAATGAGCAGTTCTTC. The encoded protein is CASSYSQVNNEQFF. The genes are TRBV6-6 and TRBJ2-1; a weak D match, TRBD1 (5 bases). Germline CDR1 is MNHNY and CDR2 is SVGAGI (reference sequence). The CDR3 loop spans 14 amino acids. Trimming left V 0 bases short and J 5 bases short, with 8 bases between.

The rearrangement uses TRBV4-1 and TRBJ2-7; the D is unclear. The CDR3 has 13 residues. Germline CDR1 MGHRA, CDR2 YSYEKL. V dropped 0 bases and J dropped 2 bases, with 5 bases sitting between them. The CDR3 DNA sequence: TGCGCCAGCAGCCAAGAACTCCCCTACGAGCAGTACTTC. Its translation is CASSQELPYEQYF.

This CDR3 reads CASRRTELHF. The CDR3 DNA follows: TGTGCCAGCAGACGGACAGAACTCCACTTT. This chain links TRBV2 with TRBJ1-6, with a tentative D call TRBD1 (6 bases). Deletions cut 6 bases from V and 16 bases from J, with 10 bases between. The CDR3 length is 10 residues. From germline, CDR1 is SNHLY and CDR2 FYNNEI.

J is TRBJ1-2 and V is TRBV5-1; D remains ambiguous. This CDR3 comprises 15 residues. Per the germline V gene, CDR1 is SGHRS and CDR2 is YFSETQ. Trimming pared 0 bases from V and 5 bases from J, leaving 14 bases between. DNA of the CDR3: TGCGCCAGCAGCTTGGCCGTAGGGTCGGGGTATGGCTACACCTTC. Amino acid sequence: CASSLAVGSGYGYTF.

The gene calls are TRBV29-1 and TRBJ2-7, with TRBD2 identical over 8 bases. This CDR3 has 13 amino acids. Germline V gene sequence: CDR1 SQVTM, CDR2 ANQGSEA. V lost 6 bases, J lost 2 bases, and 6 bases stayed unmatched. CDR3: CSVWEGLAYEQYF. For the CDR3, the DNA is TGCAGCGTGTGGGAGGGACTAGCCTACGAGCAGTACTTC.

J is TRBJ1-1 and V is TRBV9, with TRBD1 matching over 11 bases. The germline V gene encodes CDR1 SGDLS and CDR2 YYNGEE. The V gene end was trimmed by 4 bases and the J gene end by 5 bases; junction bases not matched to a gene: 10. The CDR3 extends over 16 amino acids. The CDR3 DNA follows: TGTGCCAGCAGCCTAACCGGACAGGGGGCGCAAACTGAAGCTTTCTTT. Protein: CASSLTGQGAQTEAFF.

The J gene is TRBJ1-1, the V gene TRBV5-1; D is possibly TRBD1 (5 bases). CDR3 length equals 15 residues. Trimming shortened V by 0 bases and J by 6 bases, and 15 bases separated the two germline ends. CDR1 and CDR2 (germline): SGHRS, YFSETQ. The CDR3 region has the DNA TGCGCCAGCAGCTTGGGAACCTGGTCGGGGGCTGAAGCTTTCTTT. Translating gives CASSLGTWSGAEAFF.

This chain connects TRBV7-9 to TRBJ2-5; a weak D match, TRBD1 (7 bases). The CDR3 extends over 16 amino acids. With 6 bases removed from V and 4 bases from J, the gap between germline ends came to 21 bases. Per germline, CDR1 SEHNR and CDR2 FQNEAQ (reference sequence). CDR3 bases: TGTGCCAGCAGGACCCATCTCAGGGGGGAGGTAGAGACCCAGTACTTC. Encoded protein: CASRTHLRGEVETQYF.

The chain joins TRBV7-8 to TRBJ2-7; 8 nucleotides align to TRBD1. Germline assignment: CDR1 SGHVS and CDR2 FQNEAQ. J gave up 2 bases and V 4 bases, and 7 bases lay outside the gene matches. This CDR3 contains 15 residues. DNA of the CDR3: TGTGCCAGCAGCTCAAAAACAGGGGGTGCCTACGAGCAGTACTTC. Translation: CASSSKTGGAYEQYF.

CDR3 nucleotide sequence: TGCGCCAGCAGCTTGGTTTCAGGGAGGAGCGGTAATGAAAAACTGTTTTTT. Translated, it gives CASSLVSGRSGNEKLFF. This chain uses TRBV5-1 with TRBJ1-4, with D tentatively TRBD1 (5 bases). There are 17 residues in the CDR3. Germline V gene lookup returns CDR1 SGHRS and CDR2 YFSETQ. The V end lost 0 bases, the J end lost 4 bases, and 16 bases lay between the germline ends.